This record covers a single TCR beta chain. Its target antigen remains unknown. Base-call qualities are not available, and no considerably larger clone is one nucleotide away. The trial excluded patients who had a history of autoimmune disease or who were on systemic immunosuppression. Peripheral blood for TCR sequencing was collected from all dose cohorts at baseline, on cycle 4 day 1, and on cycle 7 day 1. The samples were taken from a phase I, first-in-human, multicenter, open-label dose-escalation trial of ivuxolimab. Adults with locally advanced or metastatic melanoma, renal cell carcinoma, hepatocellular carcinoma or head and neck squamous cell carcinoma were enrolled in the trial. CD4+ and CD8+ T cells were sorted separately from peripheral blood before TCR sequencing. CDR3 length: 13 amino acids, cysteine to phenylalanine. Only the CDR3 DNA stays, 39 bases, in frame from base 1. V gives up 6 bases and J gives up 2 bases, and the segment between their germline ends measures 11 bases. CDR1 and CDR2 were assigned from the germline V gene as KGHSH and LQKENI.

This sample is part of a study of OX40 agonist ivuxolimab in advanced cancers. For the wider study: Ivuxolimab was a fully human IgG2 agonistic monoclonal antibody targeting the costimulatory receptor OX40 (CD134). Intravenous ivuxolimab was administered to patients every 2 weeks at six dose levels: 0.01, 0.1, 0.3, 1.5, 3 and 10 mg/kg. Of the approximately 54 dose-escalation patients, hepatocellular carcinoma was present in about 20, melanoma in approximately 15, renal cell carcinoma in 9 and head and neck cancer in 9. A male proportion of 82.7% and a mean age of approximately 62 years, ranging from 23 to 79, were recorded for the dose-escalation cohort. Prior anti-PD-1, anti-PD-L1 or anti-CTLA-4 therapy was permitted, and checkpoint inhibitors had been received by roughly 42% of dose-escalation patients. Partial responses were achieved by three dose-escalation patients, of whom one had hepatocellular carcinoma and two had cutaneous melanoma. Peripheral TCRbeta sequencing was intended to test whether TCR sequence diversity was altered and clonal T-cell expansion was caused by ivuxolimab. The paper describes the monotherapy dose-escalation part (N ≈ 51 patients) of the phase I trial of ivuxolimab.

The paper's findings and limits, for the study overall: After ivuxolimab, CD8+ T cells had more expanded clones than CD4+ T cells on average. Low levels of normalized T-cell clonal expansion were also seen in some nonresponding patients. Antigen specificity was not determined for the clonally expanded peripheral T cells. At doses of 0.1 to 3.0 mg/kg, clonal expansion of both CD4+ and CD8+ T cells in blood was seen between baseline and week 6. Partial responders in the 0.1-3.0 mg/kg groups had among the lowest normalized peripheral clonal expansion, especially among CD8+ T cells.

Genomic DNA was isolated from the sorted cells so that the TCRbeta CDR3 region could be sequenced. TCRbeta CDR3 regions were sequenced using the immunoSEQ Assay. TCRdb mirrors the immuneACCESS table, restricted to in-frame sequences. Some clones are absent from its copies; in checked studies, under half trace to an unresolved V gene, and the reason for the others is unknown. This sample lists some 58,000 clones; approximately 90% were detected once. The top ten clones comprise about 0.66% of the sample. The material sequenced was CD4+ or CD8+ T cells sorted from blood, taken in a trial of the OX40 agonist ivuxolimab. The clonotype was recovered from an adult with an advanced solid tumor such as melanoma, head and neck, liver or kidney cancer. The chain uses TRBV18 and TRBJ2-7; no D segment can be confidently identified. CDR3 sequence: CASSLKSAYEQYF. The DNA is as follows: TGTGCCAGCTCCCTAAAGAGCGCCTACGAGCAGTACTTC.